This entry features one T cell receptor beta chain sequence. The sample comes from a study of beta chain features in type 1 diabetes. Isolated RNA was reverse transcribed in full, so expressed TCRB transcripts were sequenced. The data were produced by immunoSEQ multiplex PCR, yet TCRdb's version contains in-frame clones alone and is incomplete. The data show roughly 250,000 clones, over 8.5% seen once. V was cut by 5 bases and J by 6 bases, with 11 bases left in between. The CDR3 covers 12 residues. Germline assignment: CDR1 PRHDT and CDR2 FYEKMQ (reference sequence). The receptor was isolated from a woman younger than 30 in good health. J is TRBJ2-7 and V is TRBV13; perhaps TRBD2 as D (6 bases). Sequencing used naive CD4+ T cells from blood. Here the CDR3 reads CASSRLGGEQYF. The DNA of the CDR3 is TGTGCCAGCAGCCGACTGGGGGGCGAGCAGTACTTC.